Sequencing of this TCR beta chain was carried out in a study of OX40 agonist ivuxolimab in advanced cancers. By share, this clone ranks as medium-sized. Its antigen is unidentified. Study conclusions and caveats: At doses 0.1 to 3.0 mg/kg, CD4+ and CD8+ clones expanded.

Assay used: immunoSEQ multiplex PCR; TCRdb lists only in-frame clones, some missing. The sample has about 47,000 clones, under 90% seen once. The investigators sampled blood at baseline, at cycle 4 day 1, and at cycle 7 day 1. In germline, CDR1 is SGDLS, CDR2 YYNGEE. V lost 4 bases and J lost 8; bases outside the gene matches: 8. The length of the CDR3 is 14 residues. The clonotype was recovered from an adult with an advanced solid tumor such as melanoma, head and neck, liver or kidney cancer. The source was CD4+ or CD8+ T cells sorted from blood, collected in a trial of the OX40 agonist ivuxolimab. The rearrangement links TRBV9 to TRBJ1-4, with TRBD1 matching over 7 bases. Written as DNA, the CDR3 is TGTGCCAGCAGCCCAGACAGGGTGGGAGAAAAACTGTTTTTT. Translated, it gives CASSPDRVGEKLFF.